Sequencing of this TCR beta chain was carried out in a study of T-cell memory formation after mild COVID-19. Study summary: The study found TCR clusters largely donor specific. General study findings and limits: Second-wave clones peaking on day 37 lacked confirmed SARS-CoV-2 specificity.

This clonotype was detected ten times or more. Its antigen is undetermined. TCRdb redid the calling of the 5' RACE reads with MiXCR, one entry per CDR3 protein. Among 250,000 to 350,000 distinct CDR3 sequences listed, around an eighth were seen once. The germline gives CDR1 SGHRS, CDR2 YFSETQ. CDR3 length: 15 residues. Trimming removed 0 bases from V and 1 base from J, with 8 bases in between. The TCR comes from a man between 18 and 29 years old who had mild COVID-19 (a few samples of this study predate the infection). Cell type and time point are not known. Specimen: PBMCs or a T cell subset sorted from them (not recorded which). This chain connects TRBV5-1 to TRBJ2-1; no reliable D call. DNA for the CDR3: TGCGCCAGCAGCTTGGCTGGCATTTCCTACAATGAGCAGTTCTTC. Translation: CASSLAGISYNEQFF.